The T cell receptor (beta chain) described here comes from a study of patients and donors after allogeneic stem cell transplantation. This clonotype has ten or more counts. TCRdb used MiXCR to reprocess the RT-PCR reads, holding one entry per CDR3 protein. The data hold about 74,000 distinct CDR3 sequences, with around 27% observed a single time. Looked up from germline, CDR1 is SGHRS and CDR2 is YFSETQ. This CDR3 has 15 amino acids. V was pared by 3 bases and J by 0 bases, with 7 bases between. This clonotype originated in a human donor who was either an allogeneic HSCT recipient or a stem cell or donor lymphocyte infusion donor (not recorded which). It is not recorded whose cells these are; they may come from a transplant donor. The source material was blood, either unsorted or a sorted T cell fraction (not recorded which). This sequence joins TRBV5-1 and TRBJ1-6; no definite D call. CDR3 coding DNA: TGCGCCAGCAGCTCGGCGAGCTCCTATAATTCACCCCTCCACTTT. Encoded protein: CASSSASSYNSPLHF. The full variable domain, in which reference TRBV5-1 and TRBJ1-6 provide the parts outside the CDR3, is KAGVTQTPRYLIKTRGQQVTLSCSPISGHRSVSWYQQTPGQGLQFLFEYFSETQRNKGNFPGRFSGRQFSNSRSEMNVSTLELGDSALYLCASSSASSYNSPLHFGNGTRLTVT.